Listed here is a single TCR beta chain. An end of the junction does not agree with germline; a read error may underlie this. This specimen comes from a study of cytomegalovirus exposure and HLA in healthy donors. This CDR3 spans 13 amino acids. Germline V CDR1 and CDR2: SEHNR, FQNEAQ (reference sequence). Primers for the PCR totalled 60 Vbeta and 13 Jbeta. TCRdb keeps only in-frame clones here, not all; method: immunoSEQ multiplex PCR. The sample records about 160,000 clones, more than 80% being singletons. This sequence joins TRBV7-9 and TRBJ1-1; D is perhaps TRBD1 (5 bases). The receptor comes from a woman in her forties or fifties in good health and CMV-seronegative. Material for sequencing was PBMCs. The chain's CDR3 is CSSSRQLNTEAFF. DNA for the CDR3: TGTTCCAGCAGCCGACAGTTGAACACTGAAGCTTTCTTT.